This record concerns one TCR beta chain sequence. Its target is unknown. The data stem from a study of radiotherapy plus CTLA-4 blockade in lung cancer. Study as a whole: Disease control reached 30% to 35%, with objective responses in approximately 17%.

General observations from the study: Clones of tumor-derived TCRs expanded in blood after radiotherapy plus ipilimumab.

Only in-frame clones appear in the TCRdb table, and some are missing; sequencing was by immunoSEQ multiplex PCR. Here the sample spans tens of thousands of clones, 60% to 85% being singletons. The CDR3 covers 13 residues. Trimming stripped 5 bases from V and 10 bases from J, with 17 bases between. Germline CDR1 reads LNHDA; CDR2 reads SQIVND (reference sequence). Participants had chemo-refractory metastatic non-small-cell lung cancer and were treated with focal radiation plus ipilimumab CTLA-4 blockade. This sample comprised peripheral blood, obtained from a patient treated with radiotherapy plus ipilimumab. The source is a human donor with non-small cell lung cancer who had a partial response to radiotherapy plus ipilimumab. Some clones in this sample may be carry-over from other donors' samples. The chain recombines TRBV19 with TRBJ1-1; D gene uncertain. The CDR3 sequence: CASSPYSAHRAFF. The CDR3 nucleotides read TGTGCCAGTAGTCCATATTCCGCACATCGAGCTTTCTTT.